What follows are 30 T cell receptor beta chains derived from one specimen sequenced in a study of CD8 T cells in ankylosing spondylitis. From the 5' RACE reads, TCRdb called clonotypes with MiXCR, one entry per CDR3 protein. The sample yields some 270,000 distinct CDR3 sequences, 15% to 20% seen once. Sequences were obtained from blood, either unsorted or a sorted T cell fraction (not recorded which). The receptors derive from a male donor with ankylosing spondylitis or in good health (not recorded which).

This clonotype has more than one count but fewer than ten. The J gene is TRBJ1-2, the V gene TRBV6-5, with 9 bases that match TRBD1. The ends lost 2 bases at V and 4 bases at J; junction bases unmatched: 11. CDR1 and CDR2 (germline): MNHEY, SVGAGI. This CDR3 has 17 amino acids. Here the CDR3 reads CASSYPGTGGDLYGYTF. CDR3 DNA: TGTGCCAGCAGTTACCCCGGTACAGGGGGCGACCTCTATGGCTACACCTTC.

This clonotype was seen a handful of times. This sequence joins TRBV20-1 and TRBJ2-3; D not resolved. The CDR3 has 13 amino acids. The V and J ends lost 3 bases and 6 bases respectively, with 13 bases between them. Germline CDR1 reads DFQATT; CDR2 reads SNEGSKA (reference sequence). The CDR3 DNA reads TGCAGTGCTAGTACCTGGGCCCATGATACGCAGTATTTT. The encoded protein is CSASTWAHDTQYF.

This sequence joins TRBV4-2 and TRBJ2-7; D is unresolved. Germline CDR1 LGHNA, CDR2 YNFKEQ. CDR3 length: 15 amino acids. The V gene lost 1 base and the J gene lost 2 bases, with 12 bases spanning the gap. The CDR3 coding sequence is TGTGCCAGCAGCCAAGGGTCGACTCAAACCTACGAGCAGTACTTC. It is translated as CASSQGSTQTYEQYF.

In this sample, this clonotype turned up many times. The CDR3 DNA sequence: TGTGCCAGCAGCCAAGTAGCCCTCCGAAGCACAGATACGCAGTATTTT. Protein: CASSQVALRSTDTQYF. The rearrangement uses TRBV3-1 and TRBJ2-3, with D unclear. The V gene lost 1 base and the J gene lost 0 bases, with 11 bases spanning the gap. Germline V gene sequence: CDR1 LGHDT, CDR2 YNNKEL (reference sequence). CDR3 size: 16 residues.

The chain uses TRBV29-1 and TRBJ2-7; weak D call: TRBD2 (6 bases). With 7 bases removed from V and 3 bases from J, the gap between germline ends came to 13 bases. The CDR3 runs to 12 residues. Germline V gives CDR1 SQVTM, CDR2 ANQGSEA. The CDR3 DNA follows: TGCAGCGGCACGACCGGGGGCTACGAGCAGTACTTC. It encodes CSGTTGGYEQYF.

This clonotype was recorded many times. The chain employs TRBV27 and TRBJ2-2, with a possible D match to TRBD2 (7 bases). Trimming shortened V by 9 bases and J by 5 bases, and 25 bases separated the two germline ends. The CDR3 is made up of 17 amino acids. Germline lookup yields CDR1 MNHEY and CDR2 SMNVEV (reference sequence). The chain's CDR3 is CASSGLGRGAGTGELFF. The DNA for the CDR3 is TGTGCCAGTTCAGGGTTAGGACGGGGGGCTGGTACCGGGGAGCTGTTTTTT.

This clonotype showed up just a few times. This chain links TRBV9 with TRBJ1-1; 7 nucleotides line up with TRBD1. Per germline, CDR1 SGDLS and CDR2 YYNGEE. V lost 3 bases and J lost 7; bases outside the gene matches: 12. This CDR3 region has 15 residues. The CDR3 here is CASSARTGGGHEAFF. Written as DNA, the CDR3 is TGTGCCAGCAGCGCCCGGACAGGAGGGGGGCATGAAGCTTTCTTT.

The chain carries TRBV5-5 and TRBJ2-7; no definite D call. The CDR3 contains 16 residues. Germline V CDR1 and CDR2: SGHKS, YYEKEE (reference sequence). V shed 4 bases and J shed 0 bases, with 17 bases lying between them. CDR3 amino acids: CASSPQEILSSYEQYF. DNA for the CDR3: TGTGCCAGCAGCCCCCAGGAAATACTCTCCTCCTACGAGCAGTACTTC.

This clonotype was detected only a few times. The chain employs TRBV4-1 and TRBJ2-2, with 10 bases aligning to TRBD2. This CDR3 spans 14 amino acids. V was pared by 5 bases and J by 7 bases, with 4 bases of the junction left unmatched. Germline values: CDR1 MGHRA, CDR2 YSYEKL. The CDR3 bases are TGCGCCAGCAGCAACGGACTAGCGGACGGGGAGCTGTTTTTT. Its protein product is CASSNGLADGELFF.

The chain links TRBV29-1 to TRBJ2-2, with 7 bases matching TRBD1. V lost 4 bases, J lost 4 bases, and 6 bases stayed unmatched. The germline V gene has CDR1 SQVTM and CDR2 ANQGSEA. CDR3 length: 14 residues. CDR3 in DNA: TGCAGCGTTGGGGGGACAGTTGGCACCGGGGAGCTGTTTTTT. Protein product: CSVGGTVGTGELFF.

This clonotype was recorded a few times. The genes are TRBV9 and TRBJ2-6; 8 nucleotides agree with TRBD1. V gave up 4 bases and J gave up 1 base; unmatched junction bases: 10. The CDR3 extends over 18 amino acids. The germline V gene has CDR1 SGDLS and CDR2 YYNGEE. CDR3 amino acids: CASSQYGTGVSGANVLTF. The DNA of the CDR3 is TGTGCCAGCAGCCAGTACGGGACAGGCGTGTCTGGGGCCAACGTCCTGACTTTC.

This clonotype was found a few times. The V gene is TRBV7-9, the J gene TRBJ2-2; D gene ambiguous. The germline CDR1 and CDR2 sequences are SEHNR and FQNEAQ (reference sequence). V was clipped by 3 bases and J by 6 bases, with 8 bases between them. CDR3 length: 13 amino acids. CDR3 loop: CASSFRVPGELFF. CDR3 DNA sequence: TGTGCCAGCAGCTTCCGGGTGCCCGGGGAGCTGTTTTTT.

A remark on this clonotype: It may be a read error: a sequence one base away is much more abundant. The CDR3 sequence: CASSQEYGRIIEQFF. In nucleotides, the CDR3 is TGTGCCAGCAGCCAAGAATACGGGAGGATCATTGAGCAGTTCTTC. The rearrangement joins TRBV4-2 to TRBJ2-1, with 7 bases fitting TRBD2. Germline V lookup: CDR1 LGHNA, CDR2 YNFKEQ. J was trimmed by 9 bases and V by 0 bases; bases with no gene match: 8. This CDR3 spans 15 amino acids.

The table lists this clonotype with a few counts. The genes are TRBV6-2 or TRBV6-3 and TRBJ2-7; 13 bases align to TRBD2. V was clipped by 2 bases and J by 2 bases; unmatched bases: 9. Germline V gene lookup returns CDR1 MNHEY and CDR2 SVGEGT. CDR3 length: 18 amino acids. The DNA of the CDR3 is TGTGCCAGCAGTTACCCGCTCCGGACTAGCGGGAGTCCCTACGAGCAGTACTTC. Translation gives CASSYPLRTSGSPYEQYF.

The V call is TRBV7-9, the J call TRBJ1-3, with D possibly TRBD1 on 5 matching bases. Germline values: CDR1 SEHNR, CDR2 FQNEAQ (reference sequence). The V and J ends lost 5 bases and 0 bases respectively, with 14 bases between them. CDR3 length: 16 amino acids. For the CDR3, the DNA is TGTGCCAGCAGCCCCCTCGACAGCGACTCTGGAAACACCATATATTTT. Its protein is CASSPLDSDSGNTIYF.

The V gene is TRBV29-1, the J gene TRBJ1-2, with 7 bases matching TRBD1. The CDR3 runs 13 residues. Germline loops: CDR1 SQVTM, CDR2 ANQGSEA. V trimming: 5 bases; J trimming: 3 bases; junction bases outside the gene matches: 6. This CDR3 reads CSVTGERDYGYTF. The CDR3 DNA reads as TGCAGCGTTACAGGGGAGAGGGACTATGGCTACACCTTC.

This clonotype was found a few times. The chain has TRBV5-4 and TRBJ2-7, with D possibly being TRBD2 (6 bases). With 4 bases removed from V and 4 bases from J, the gap between germline ends came to 15 bases. Germline values: CDR1 SGHNT, CDR2 YYREEE (reference sequence). The CDR3 is made up of 14 amino acids. CDR3 in amino acids: CASSTGTLLYEQYF. The CDR3 DNA follows: TGTGCCAGCAGCACCGGGACTCTCCTTTACGAGCAGTACTTC. Together with reference TRBV5-4 and TRBJ2-7, the CDR3 gives the full variable domain: ETGVTQSPTHLIKTRGQQVTLRCSSQSGHNTVSWYQQALGQGPQFIFQYYREEENGRGNFPPRFSGLQFPNYSSELNVNALELDDSALYLCASSTGTLLYEQYFGPGTRLTVT.

This clonotype was recorded a few times. The chain employs TRBV9 and TRBJ1-1, with D uncertain. This CDR3 comprises 17 residues. The V gene's germline CDR1 is SGDLS and CDR2 YYNGEE. V was shortened by 4 bases and J by 1 base, with 20 bases between the two germline ends. DNA for the CDR3: TGTGCCAGCAGCCCTCTTGGTGCGGGCGGCACGAACACTGAAGCTTTCTTT. This translates into CASSPLGAGGTNTEAFF.

V is TRBV27 and J is TRBJ2-1, with D possibly being TRBD2 (5 bases). Trimming left V 2 bases short and J 5 bases short, with 13 bases between. Per the germline V gene, CDR1 is MNHEY and CDR2 is SMNVEV (reference sequence). This CDR3 is 15 amino acids long. The CDR3 region has the DNA TGTGCCAGCAGTTTAGATCCTCGCGGGCACAATGAGCAGTTCTTC. This codes for CASSLDPRGHNEQFF.

V and J are TRBV7-8 and TRBJ2-2; D is undetermined. Germline values: CDR1 SGHVS, CDR2 FQNEAQ. The ends were cut back, 3 bases at V and 7 bases at J, with 3 bases in the middle. This CDR3 comprises 11 residues. DNA for the CDR3: TGTGCCAGCAGCTTCCGCGGGGAGCTGTTTTTT. Its protein is CASSFRGELFF.

This clonotype was recorded at least ten times. CDR3 loop: CATSDGGTEAFF. The CDR3 bases are TGTGCCACCAGTGATGGGGGGACTGAAGCTTTCTTT. The J gene is TRBJ1-1, the V gene TRBV24-1, with TRBD1 as a possible D gene (5 bases). The germline gives CDR1 KGHDR, CDR2 SFDVKD. CDR3 size: 12 residues. The germline V and J ends were trimmed by 3 bases and 5 bases, with 6 bases remaining between them.

This clonotype appeared a few times. The rearrangement joins TRBV25-1 to TRBJ2-1; 7 bases match TRBD2. Losses at the gene ends were 7 bases for V and 6 bases for J; bases not matched to a gene: 15. Germline V lookup: CDR1 MGHDK, CDR2 SYGVNS. This CDR3 has 16 residues. The CDR3 loop reads CASKKERTRGLNEQFF. DNA of the CDR3: TGTGCCAGCAAAAAAGAGAGGACTAGAGGCCTCAATGAGCAGTTCTTC.

The V gene is TRBV4-3, the J gene TRBJ2-1; 11 nucleotides agree with TRBD1. Germline V gene data show CDR1 as LGHNA and CDR2 as YSLEER. The CDR3 is 16 residues long. Unmatched junction bases numbered 11, after V lost 3 bases and J lost 10 bases. CDR3 nucleotide sequence: TGCGCCAGCAGCCACCTCCGGGACAGGGGGGTCTACGAGCAGTTCTTC. This gives the protein CASSHLRDRGVYEQFF.

This chain joins TRBV27 and TRBJ2-7, with D perhaps matching TRBD2 (5 bases). The CDR3 length is 13 residues. From germline, CDR1 is MNHEY and CDR2 SMNVEV (reference sequence). V lost 4 bases, J lost 3 bases, and 10 bases lay in between. CDR3 sequence reads: CASSYGLDYEQYF. The CDR3 DNA sequence: TGTGCCAGCAGTTACGGACTGGACTACGAGCAGTACTTC.

This clonotype has a handful of counts. The V call is TRBV5-6, the J call TRBJ2-5, with 9 bases lining up with TRBD2. After removal of 4 bases from V and 2 bases from J, the junction contained 6 bases not matched to a gene. The CDR3 has 15 amino acids. Germline assignment: CDR1 SGHDT and CDR2 YYEEEE. The CDR3 sequence is CASSVRTSGQETQYF. Here the CDR3 DNA reads TGTGCCAGCAGCGTGAGAACTAGCGGGCAAGAGACCCAGTACTTC.

In DNA form, the CDR3 reads TGTGCCACCAGCAGGGGACTAGCGGCCACAGATACGCAGTATTTT. Protein product: CATSRGLAATDTQYF. The rearrangement joins TRBV15 to TRBJ2-3, with 11 bases that match TRBD2. Per the germline V gene, CDR1 is LNHNV and CDR2 is YYDKDF (reference sequence). The CDR3 runs to 15 residues. The junction had 1 base not matched to a gene; V was cut back by 3 bases and J by 2 bases.

The J gene is TRBJ2-7, the V gene TRBV29-1; D gene ambiguous. This CDR3 is 13 amino acids long. V was shortened by 7 bases and J by 7 bases, with 20 bases between the two germline ends. CDR1 SQVTM and CDR2 ANQGSEA come from the germline V gene. The CDR3 nucleotides are TGCAGCGCCCGAGACCACCGAGGATGGGAGCAGTACTTC. It translates to CSARDHRGWEQYF.

This clonotype was seen more than once but under ten times. J is TRBJ1-2 and V is TRBV6-5; D is perhaps TRBD1 (5 bases). Germline CDR1 is MNHEY and CDR2 is SVGAGI. The CDR3 contains 12 residues. V was trimmed by 6 bases and J by 6 bases, leaving 11 bases between them. The CDR3 DNA is TGTGCCAGCAGCATGGGGGGGAATGGCTACACCTTC. This encodes CASSMGGNGYTF.

This clonotype was picked up a small number of times. The J gene is TRBJ2-1, the V gene TRBV7-3; 13 nucleotides match TRBD2. Trimming at V came to 1 base and at J to 10 bases, leaving 7 bases not matched to a gene. Germline loops: CDR1 SGHTA, CDR2 FQGTGA. This CDR3 has 16 amino acids. The DNA of the CDR3 is TGTGCCAGCAGCTTAAGAGGACTAGCGGGAGTTTGGGAGCAGTTCTTC. Translated, it gives CASSLRGLAGVWEQFF.

In the case of this clonotype: At one boundary the junction diverges from the germline segment, which might be a read error. The V call is TRBV7-7, the J call TRBJ2-5; 9 positions agree with TRBD2. The CDR3 totals 18 residues. Looked up from germline, CDR1 is SSHAT and CDR2 is FNYEAQ (reference sequence). The CDR3 protein is CASSLLRGTSPFEETQYF. CDR3 DNA: TGTGCTAGCAGCTTACTACGGGGGACTAGCCCCTTTGAAGAGACCCAGTACTTC.